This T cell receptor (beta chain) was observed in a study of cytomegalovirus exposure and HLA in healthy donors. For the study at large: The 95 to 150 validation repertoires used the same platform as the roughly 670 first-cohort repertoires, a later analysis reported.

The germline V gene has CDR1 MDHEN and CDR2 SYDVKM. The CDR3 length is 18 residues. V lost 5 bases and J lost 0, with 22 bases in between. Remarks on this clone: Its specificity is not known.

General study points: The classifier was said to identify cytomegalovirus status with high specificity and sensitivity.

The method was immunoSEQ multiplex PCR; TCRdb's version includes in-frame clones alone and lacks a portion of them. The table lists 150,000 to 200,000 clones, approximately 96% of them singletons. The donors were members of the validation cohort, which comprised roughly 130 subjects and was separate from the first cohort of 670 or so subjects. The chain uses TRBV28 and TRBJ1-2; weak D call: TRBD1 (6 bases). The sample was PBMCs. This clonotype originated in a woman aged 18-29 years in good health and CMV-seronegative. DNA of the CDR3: TGTGCCAGCAGTCCCCCCGTAAATACGGGACACTCTAACTATGGCTACACCTTC. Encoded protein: CASSPPVNTGHSNYGYTF.